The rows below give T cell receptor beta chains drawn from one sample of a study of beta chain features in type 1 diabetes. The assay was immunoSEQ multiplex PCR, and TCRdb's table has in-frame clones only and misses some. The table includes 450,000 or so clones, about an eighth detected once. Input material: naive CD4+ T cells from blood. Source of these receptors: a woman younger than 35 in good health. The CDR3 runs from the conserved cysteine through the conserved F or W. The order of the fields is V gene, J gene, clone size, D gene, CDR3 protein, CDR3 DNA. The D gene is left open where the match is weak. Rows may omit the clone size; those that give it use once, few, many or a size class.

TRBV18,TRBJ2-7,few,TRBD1,CASSPSGQGYEQYF,TGTGCCAGCTCACCATCGGGACAGGGATACGAGCAGTACTTC
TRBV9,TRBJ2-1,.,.,CASSVGLGQENEQFF,TGTGCCAGCAGCGTAGGATTGGGGCAGGAGAATGAGCAGTTCTTC
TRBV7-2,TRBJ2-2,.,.,CASSLGNTGELFF,TGTGCCAGCAGCTTAGGGAACACCGGGGAGCTGTTTTTT
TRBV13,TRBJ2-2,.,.,CASSLQATGELFF,TGTGCCAGCAGCTTACAGGCCACCGGGGAGCTGTTTTTT
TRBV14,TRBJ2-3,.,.,CASRGTPGADTQYF,TGTGCCAGCAGGGGGACACCAGGGGCAGATACGCAGTATTTT
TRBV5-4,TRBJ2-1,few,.,CASSTQKGSYNEQFF,TGTGCCAGCAGCACACAGAAGGGGTCCTACAATGAGCAGTTCTTC
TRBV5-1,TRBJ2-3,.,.,CASSLNVGGGPDTQYF,TGCGCCAGCAGCTTGAACGTAGGGGGAGGGCCGGATACGCAGTATTTT
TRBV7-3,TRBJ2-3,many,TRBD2,CASSPSGGTDTQYF,TGTGCCAGCAGCCCTAGCGGGGGCACAGATACGCAGTATTTT
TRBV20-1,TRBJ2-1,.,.,CSATRGHEQFF,TGCAGTGCCACGCGGGGGCATGAGCAGTTCTTC
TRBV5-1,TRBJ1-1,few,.,CASSLLNGGTTEAFF,TGCGCCAGCAGCTTGTTAAACGGGGGGACCACTGAAGCTTTCTTT
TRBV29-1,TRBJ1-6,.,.,CSVRQSSNSPLHF,TGCAGCGTGCGACAATCCAGCAATTCACCCCTCCACTTT
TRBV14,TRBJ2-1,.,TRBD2,CASSQDRTSGRVQFF,TGTGCCAGCAGCCAAGATCGAACTAGCGGGAGGGTCCAGTTCTTC
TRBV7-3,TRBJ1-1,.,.,CASSLRAGQTEAFF,TGTGCCAGCAGCTTACGCGCCGGTCAGACTGAAGCTTTCTTT
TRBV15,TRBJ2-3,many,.,CATSRGDTQYF,TGTGCCACCAGCAGAGGTGATACGCAGTATTTT
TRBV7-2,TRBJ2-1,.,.,CASSTSGSVEQFF,TGTGCCAGCAGCACCTCCGGGAGTGTTGAGCAGTTCTTC
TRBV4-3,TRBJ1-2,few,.,CASSQDFAGYGYTF,TGCGCCAGCAGCCAAGATTTTGCAGGATATGGCTACACCTTC
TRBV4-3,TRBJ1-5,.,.,CASSQVVMNQPQHF,TGCGCCAGCAGCCAAGTTGTGATGAATCAGCCCCAGCATTTT
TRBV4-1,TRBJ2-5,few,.,CASSQEGAGLIQETQYF,TGCGCCAGCAGCCAAGAGGGTGCCGGACTTATCCAAGAGACCCAGTACTTC
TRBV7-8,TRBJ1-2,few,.,CASSLDLGYTF,TGTGCCAGCAGCTTAGATCTTGGCTACACCTTC
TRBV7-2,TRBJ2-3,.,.,CASSTTRLEADTQYF,TGTGCCAGCAGCACCACGAGATTAGAGGCAGATACGCAGTATTTT
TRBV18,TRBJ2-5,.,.,CASSPPTGEETQYF,TGTGCCAGCTCACCACCGACAGGAGAAGAGACCCAGTACTTC
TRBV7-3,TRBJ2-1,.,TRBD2,CASSLTSGRDEQFF,TGTGCCAGCAGCCTGACTAGCGGGAGAGATGAGCAGTTCTTC
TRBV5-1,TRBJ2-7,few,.,CASSPGLPKSVQYF,TGCGCCAGCAGCCCTGGACTACCCAAGTCGGTGCAGTACTTC
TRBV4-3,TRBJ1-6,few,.,CASSQDLLSGINSPLHF,TGCGCCAGCAGCCAAGATTTGCTTTCAGGGATCAATTCACCCCTCCACTTT
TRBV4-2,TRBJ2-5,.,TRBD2,CASSQDLAGGLRETQYF,TGTGCCAGCAGCCAAGATCTTGCGGGGGGGCTAAGGGAGACCCAGTACTTC
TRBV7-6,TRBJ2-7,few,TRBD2,CASSLGLGSYEQYF,TGTGCCAGCTCCCTCGGACTAGGGAGCTACGAGCAGTACTTC
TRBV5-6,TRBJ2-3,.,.,CASSIGPPWGPDTQYF,TGTGCCAGCAGCATCGGACCTCCGTGGGGCCCAGATACGCAGTATTTT
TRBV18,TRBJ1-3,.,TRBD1,CATNKLPGTAGPGNTIYF,TGTGCCACCAATAAACTCCCAGGGACAGCGGGTCCTGGAAACACCATATATTTT
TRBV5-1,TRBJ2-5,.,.,CASSLGDGQETQYF,TGCGCCAGCAGCTTGGGGGACGGACAAGAGACCCAGTACTTC
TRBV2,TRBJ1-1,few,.,CASSDRQGITEAFF,TGTGCCAGCAGTGATCGTCAAGGAATCACTGAAGCTTTCTTT
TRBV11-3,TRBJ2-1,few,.,CASSQRAGQYNEQFF,TGTGCCAGCAGCCAAAGGGCAGGACAGTACAATGAGCAGTTCTTC
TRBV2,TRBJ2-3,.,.,CASTPTDTQYF,TGTGCCAGCACCCCGACCGATACGCAGTATTTT
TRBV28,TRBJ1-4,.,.,CASSLAGKLFF,TGTGCCAGCAGTCTCGCGGGAAAACTGTTTTTT
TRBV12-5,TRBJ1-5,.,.,CASGLARALDQPQHF,TGTGCTAGTGGTTTGGCGAGGGCTCTCGATCAGCCCCAGCATTTT
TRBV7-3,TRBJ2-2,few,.,CASSLKAGPGELFF,TGTGCCAGCAGCTTAAAGGCAGGGCCGGGGGAGCTGTTTTTT
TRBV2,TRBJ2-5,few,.,CASSVEQEETQYF,TGTGCCAGCAGTGTCGAGCAGGAAGAGACCCAGTACTTC
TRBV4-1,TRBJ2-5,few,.,CASSGGVLMTQYF,TGCGCCAGCAGCGGCGGGGTATTGATGACCCAGTACTTC
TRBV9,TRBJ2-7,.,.,CASSPMSSLSYEQYF,TGTGCCAGCAGCCCCATGTCCTCCCTCTCCTACGAGCAGTACTTC
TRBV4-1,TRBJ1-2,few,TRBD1,CASSQARQGGYTF,TGCGCCAGCAGCCAAGCAAGACAGGGTGGCTACACCTTC
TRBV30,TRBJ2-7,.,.,CAWSLGGAYEQYF,TGTGCCTGGAGCCTTGGAGGGGCCTACGAGCAGTACTTC
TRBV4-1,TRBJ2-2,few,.,CASSPPDRGPGELFF,TGCGCCAGCAGCCCCCCGGATAGGGGACCCGGGGAGCTGTTTTTT
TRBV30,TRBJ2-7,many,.,CAWSTAYEQYF,TGTGCCTGGAGTACAGCCTACGAGCAGTACTTC
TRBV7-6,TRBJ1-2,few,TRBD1,CASSFHLDRGNYGYTF,TGTGCCAGCAGCTTCCACCTGGACAGGGGAAACTATGGCTACACCTTC
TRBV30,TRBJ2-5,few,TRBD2,CAWSVRRTSGRAVETQYF,TGTGCCTGGAGTGTACGAAGGACTAGCGGGAGGGCCGTCGAGACCCAGTACTTC
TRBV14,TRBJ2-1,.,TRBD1,CASSRKRKAGQDMDEQFF,TGTGCCAGCAGCCGTAAAAGGAAGGCGGGACAGGATATGGATGAGCAGTTCTTC
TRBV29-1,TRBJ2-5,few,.,CSVEASVETQYF,TGCAGCGTTGAAGCCAGTGTCGAGACCCAGTACTTC
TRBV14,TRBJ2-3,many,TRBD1,CASSRQGYTQYF,TGTGCCAGCAGCCGACAGGGGTATACGCAGTATTTT
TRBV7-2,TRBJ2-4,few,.,CASSQGRERGQYF,TGTGCCAGCAGCCAGGGGAGGGAACGGGGTCAGTACTTC
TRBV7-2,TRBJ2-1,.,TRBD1,CASSPRDRYYNEQFF,TGTGCCAGCAGCCCTAGGGACAGATATTACAATGAGCAGTTCTTC
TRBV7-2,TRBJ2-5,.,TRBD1,CASRRTGAGETQYF,TGTGCCAGCAGGAGGACAGGGGCTGGGGAGACCCAGTACTTC
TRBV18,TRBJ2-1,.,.,CASSPSGTLNYNEQFF,TGTGCCAGCTCACCATCCGGGACGCTCAACTACAATGAGCAGTTCTTC
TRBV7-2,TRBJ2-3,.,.,CASSITSTDTQYF,TGTGCCAGCAGTATCACTAGCACAGATACGCAGTATTTT
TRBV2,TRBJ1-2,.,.,CASKIRGLNYGYTF,TGTGCCAGCAAGATCAGGGGCCTTAACTATGGCTACACCTTC
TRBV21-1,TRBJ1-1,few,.,CASSPYPGQGANEAFF,TGTGCCAGCAGCCCCTACCCCGGACAGGGGGCAAATGAAGCTTTCTTT
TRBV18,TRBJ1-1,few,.,CASSPTGGVYTEAFF,TGTGCCAGCTCACCGACCGGGGGCGTCTACACTGAAGCTTTCTTT
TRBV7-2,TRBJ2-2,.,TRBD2,CASSRGTMRELFF,TGTGCCAGCAGCCGCGGGACTATGAGAGAGCTGTTTTTT
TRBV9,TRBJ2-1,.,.,CASSRTSANEQFF,TGTGCCAGCAGCAGGACGTCCGCCAATGAGCAGTTCTTC
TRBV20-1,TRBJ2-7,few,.,CSAYMDEQYF,TGCAGTGCTTACATGGACGAGCAGTACTTC
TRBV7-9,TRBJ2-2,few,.,CASSSPSGELFF,TGTGCCAGCAGCTCCCCATCGGGGGAGCTGTTTTTT